This T cell receptor beta chain was profiled in a study of T cells in Graves' hyperthyroidism and ophthalmopathy. Trimming stripped 3 bases from V and 3 bases from J, with 9 bases between. This CDR3 has 13 amino acids. Germline V gene lookup returns CDR1 MNHEY and CDR2 SMNVEV (reference sequence). This clonotype has a handful of counts. Its antigen is not known. General study findings and limits: Most thyroid-expanded clonotypes above 0.001 were also found in blood.

Amplification of TCR beta CDR3 regions was performed using RNA transcripts as template. First-round RT-PCR targeting the TCR CDR3 was performed with the HTBI primer set. TCRdb reprocessed the multiplex PCR reads via MiXCR and lists one record per CDR3 protein. The table shows hundreds of thousands of distinct CDR3 sequences, with about 15% occurring only once. The material sequenced was blood. The sequence derives from a man between 18 and 35 years old with Graves' ophthalmopathy. The chain has TRBV27 and TRBJ2-7; no clear D gene. The DNA for the CDR3 is TGTGCCAGCAGTTTCACAAGGAGCTACGAGCAGTACTTC. It specifies CASSFTRSYEQYF.